Presented here are 7 T cell receptor beta chains from one specimen sequenced in a study of glioma-infiltrating T cells. Using RNA template, CDR3s of TCR alpha and beta were amplified with iRepertoire arm-PCR. TCRdb passed the multiplex PCR reads through MiXCR, listing each CDR3 protein once. The sample lists around 150,000 distinct CDR3 sequences, about 39% occurring once. Sequenced sample: glioma tissue, nonneoplastic brain tissue, or PBMCs (not recorded which). These receptors originate from a human donor with low-grade glioma or glioblastoma, undergoing nonglioma brain surgery, or in good health (not recorded which).

V is TRBV15 and J is TRBJ1-2; no clear D gene. Trimming stripped 1 base from V and 6 bases from J, with 6 bases between. The CDR3 is 12 residues long. CDR1 is LNHNV, CDR2 YYDKDF, per germline (reference sequence). CDR3 nucleotides: TGTGCCACCAGCAGAGGAGGGAATGGCTACACCTTC. This codes for CATSRGGNGYTF.

The gene calls are TRBV7-2 and TRBJ2-3; 10 positions match TRBD2. This CDR3 spans 16 amino acids. J was trimmed by 3 bases and V by 5 bases; bases with no gene match: 8. Germline lookup yields CDR1 SGHTA and CDR2 FQGNSA. CDR3 sequence (DNA): TGTGCCAGCAGCCGAACAGCGGGAGGGAATACAGATACGCAGTATTTT. Protein product: CASSRTAGGNTDTQYF.

This chain joins TRBV4-3 and TRBJ2-1; TRBD2 aligns across 13 bases. The J segment lost 6 bases and the V segment lost 1 base, leaving 0 bases of the junction unmatched. This CDR3 region has 15 residues. Germline lookup yields CDR1 LGHNA and CDR2 YSLEER. Here the CDR3 DNA reads TGCGCCAGCAGCCAAGGACTAGCGGGAGGCAATGAGCAGTTCTTC. It is translated as CASSQGLAGGNEQFF.

The chain couples TRBV4-2 to TRBJ2-7; TRBD1 agrees at 9 bases. Trimming took 4 bases from V and 5 from J; bases not matched to a gene: 6. CDR3 length equals 14 residues. Germline assignment: CDR1 LGHNA and CDR2 YNFKEQ. In DNA, the CDR3 is TGTGCCAGCAGCCTAGGACAGGGGCTGGACGAGCAGTACTTC. Amino acids: CASSLGQGLDEQYF.

In its sample, this clonotype was seen many times. The chain combines TRBV18 with TRBJ2-1; D unclear. Germline CDR1 is KGHSH and CDR2 is LQKENI. This CDR3 comprises 11 residues. The germline V and J ends were trimmed by 8 bases and 5 bases, with 7 bases remaining between them. CDR3 bases: TGTGCCAGCAGCCCTAACAATGAGCAGTTCTTC. Protein product: CASSPNNEQFF.

The chain carries TRBV19 and TRBJ1-4, with D uncertain. The CDR3 extends over 12 amino acids. V lost 5 bases, J lost 8 bases, and 9 bases lay in between. CDR1 and CDR2 from the germline V gene are LNHDA and SQIVND (reference sequence). CDR3 DNA sequence: TGTGCCAGTAGTCATCTGGGCGAAAAACTGTTTTTT. It translates to CASSHLGEKLFF.

The chain uses TRBV12-3 or TRBV12-4 and TRBJ1-2; TRBD1 matches 9 bases. The CDR3 sequence is 14 residues long. J gave up 2 bases and V 4 bases, and 2 bases lay outside the gene matches. Here the CDR3 reads CASSYGTGNYGYTF. CDR3 nucleotide sequence: TGTGCCAGCAGTTATGGGACAGGGAACTATGGCTACACCTTC.